Below are 15 T cell receptor beta chains sequenced from a single sample in a study of T cells in localized non-small cell lung cancer. The data were produced by immunoSEQ multiplex PCR, yet TCRdb's version contains in-frame clones alone and is incomplete. The table shows 1,000 to 1,500 clones, with 16% occurring only once. The source was normal lung tissue next to the tumor, collected before any cancer treatment. The receptors derive from a woman aged 40-69 years with stage I lung adenocarcinoma.

This clone has more than one count but fewer than ten. The chain has TRBV6-8 and TRBJ1-1; no reliable D call. Germline V gives CDR1 MNHGY, CDR2 SAAAGT. With 2 bases removed from V and 0 bases from J, the gap between germline ends came to 13 bases. This CDR3 contains 16 residues. CDR3 DNA: TGTGCCAGCAGTTACGTCGCAGCTACTCTGAACACTGAAGCTTTCTTT. This sequence encodes CASSYVAATLNTEAFF.

The chain is built from TRBV9 and TRBJ2-5; D possibly corresponds to TRBD2 (5 bases). Germline V gene sequence: CDR1 SGDLS, CDR2 YYNGEE. This CDR3 is built from 13 residues. V was cut by 3 bases and J by 5 bases, with 11 bases left in between. CDR3 bases: TGTGCCAGCAGCGGGACTCCCCAGGAGACCCAGTACTTC. Amino acids: CASSGTPQETQYF. The variable domain in full, completed from reference TRBV9 and TRBJ2-5, reads DSGVTQTPKHLITATGQRVTLRCSPRSGDLSVYWYQQSLDQGLQFLIQYYNGEERAKGNILERFSAQQFPDLHSELNLSSLELGDSALYFCASSGTPQETQYFGPGTRLLVL.

The J gene is TRBJ1-1, the V gene TRBV30; 8 bases agree with TRBD1. The length of the CDR3 is 13 residues. Per germline, CDR1 GTSNPN and CDR2 SVGIG (reference sequence). V gave up 1 base and J gave up 10 bases; unmatched junction bases: 8. CDR3 protein: CAWSGFTGGVAFF. The CDR3 DNA reads TGTGCCTGGAGTGGGTTTACAGGGGGGGTAGCTTTCTTT. Complete variable domain (other parts from reference TRBV30 and TRBJ1-1): SQTIHQWPATLVQPVGSPLSLECTVEGTSNPNLYWYRQAAGRGLQLLFYSVGIGQISSEVPQNLSASRPQDRQFILSSKKLLLSDSGFYLCAWSGFTGGVAFFGQGTRLTVV.

Sample share makes this clone medium-sized (0.01 to 0.1%). The V call is TRBV11-3, the J call TRBJ2-7; D perhaps matches TRBD2 (6 bases). V was shortened by 6 bases and J by 6 bases, with 18 bases between the two germline ends. This CDR3 contains 14 residues. Germline V gives CDR1 SGHNT, CDR2 YENEEA. CDR3 nucleotide sequence: TGTGCCAGCAGACTGCCGGGGGTTCAGGGCGAGCAGTACTTC. This encodes CASRLPGVQGEQYF.

This clone has just a few counts. This chain uses TRBV28 with TRBJ1-2; TRBD1 aligns across 10 bases. Germline CDR1 is MDHEN and CDR2 is SYDVKM. This CDR3 is built from 14 residues. V gave up 6 bases and J gave up 4 bases; unmatched junction bases: 5. As DNA, the CDR3 is TGTGCCAGCAGGAGGACAGGGGGTTCCTATGGCTACACCTTC. It yields the protein CASRRTGGSYGYTF.

The J gene is TRBJ2-2, the V gene TRBV11-3, with D maybe TRBD1 (7 bases). Germline V gene data show CDR1 as SGHNT and CDR2 as YENEEA. The CDR3 totals 15 residues. Trimming took off 1 base at V and 5 bases at J, with 11 bases between the two ends. For the CDR3, the DNA is TGTGCCAGCAGCTTAGGTTCAGGGGGGACCGGGGAGCTGTTTTTT. It translates to CASSLGSGGTGELFF.

The chain is built from TRBV5-1 and TRBJ2-3; either TRBD1 or TRBD2 may supply D (5 bases each). V lost 4 bases, J lost 3 bases, and 15 bases lay in between. From germline, CDR1 is SGHRS and CDR2 YFSETQ. This CDR3 spans 15 amino acids. The CDR3 DNA reads TGCGCCAGCAGCCCGAGGGACGTGAGAACAGATACGCAGTATTTT. This codes for CASSPRDVRTDTQYF.

This chain uses TRBV19 with TRBJ1-4; tentatively, D is TRBD1 (6 bases). This CDR3 contains 13 residues. Per the germline V gene, CDR1 is LNHDA and CDR2 is SQIVND (reference sequence). V lost 10 bases and J 8 bases, leaving 17 bases between the germline ends. The CDR3, as DNA: TGTGCCACCTCTTATCGGGGGCAGGAAAAACTGTTTTTT. Its protein product is CATSYRGQEKLFF.

There are a few counts of this clone. The chain links TRBV11-3 to TRBJ2-3, with TRBD2 identical over 8 bases. V was pared by 5 bases and J by 4 bases, with 8 bases of the junction left unmatched. The CDR3 runs to 15 residues. Germline loops: CDR1 SGHNT, CDR2 YENEEA. This CDR3 reads CASSPGGASADTQYF. The CDR3 region has the DNA TGTGCCAGCAGCCCCGGGGGGGCCTCCGCAGATACGCAGTATTTT. The full variable domain, completed using reference TRBV11-3 and TRBJ2-3, is EAGVVQSPRYKIIEKKQPVAFWCNPISGHNTLYWYLQNLGQGPELLIRYENEEAVDDSQLPKDRFSAERLKGVDSTLKIQPAELGDSAVYLCASSPGGASADTQYFGPGTRLTVL.

This clone was counted between two and nine times. The rearrangement uses TRBV11-3 and TRBJ1-6; 7 nucleotides line up with TRBD1. Losses at the gene ends were 1 base for V and 3 bases for J; bases not matched to a gene: 9. Per the germline V gene, CDR1 is SGHNT and CDR2 is YENEEA. The CDR3 totals 18 residues. The CDR3 nucleotides read TGTGCCAGCAGCTTAGGGTCCACAGGGGTTAACTATAATTCACCCCTCCACTTT. Its translation: CASSLGSTGVNYNSPLHF.

This clone is labeled as medium-sized (0.01 to 0.1%). This rearrangement joins TRBV11-3 to TRBJ2-1, with 9 bases matching TRBD2. This CDR3 is built from 15 residues. J lost 7 bases, V lost 1 base, and 5 bases had no gene match. Germline V gene data show CDR1 as SGHNT and CDR2 as YENEEA. The CDR3 sequence is CASSLGTSEANEQFF. For the CDR3, the DNA is TGTGCCAGCAGCTTAGGGACTAGCGAGGCAAATGAGCAGTTCTTC.

The gene calls are TRBV29-1 and TRBJ1-3, with a possible D match to TRBD1 (5 bases). This CDR3 has 15 residues. V was pared by 7 bases and J by 2 bases, with 18 bases between. Germline lookup yields CDR1 SQVTM and CDR2 ANQGSEA. CDR3 nucleotide sequence: TGCAGCGCCCTGACCCCGGGGGTCGCTGGAAACACCATATATTTT. Its translation is CSALTPGVAGNTIYF. Variable domain in full (rest from reference TRBV29-1 and TRBJ1-3): SAVISQKPSRDICQRGTSLTIQCQVDSQVTMMFWYRQQPGQSLTLIATANQGSEATYESGFVIDKFPISRPNLTFSTLTVSNMSPEDSSIYLCSALTPGVAGNTIYFGEGSWLTVV.

This clone occurred a few times. The chain uses TRBV11-3 and TRBJ2-4, with 10 bases lining up with TRBD1. Germline V gene lookup returns CDR1 SGHNT and CDR2 YENEEA. Trimming removed 1 base from V and 8 bases from J; junction bases left unmatched: 5. The CDR3 covers 15 residues. This chain's CDR3 is CASSLGQGASDIQYF. For the CDR3, the DNA is TGTGCCAGCAGCTTAGGACAGGGGGCTTCTGACATTCAGTACTTC. Together with reference TRBV11-3 and TRBJ2-4, the CDR3 gives the full variable domain: EAGVVQSPRYKIIEKKQPVAFWCNPISGHNTLYWYLQNLGQGPELLIRYENEEAVDDSQLPKDRFSAERLKGVDSTLKIQPAELGDSAVYLCASSLGQGASDIQYFGAGTRLSVL.

J is TRBJ2-1 and V is TRBV18, with 9 positions matching TRBD2. V was pared by 3 bases and J by 7 bases, with 13 bases of the junction left unmatched. This CDR3 has 17 residues. CDR1 is KGHSH, CDR2 LQKENI, per germline. CDR3 coding DNA: TGTGCCAGCTCACCGAGCCCGGGCGGGGGGGCCGAGAATGAGCAGTTCTTC. Its translation is CASSPSPGGGAENEQFF.

The chain couples TRBV10-2 to TRBJ1-6; D gene ambiguous. The V gene's germline CDR1 is WSHSY and CDR2 SAAADI. Trimming shortened V by 6 bases and J by 5 bases, and 26 bases separated the two germline ends. The CDR3 runs to 19 residues. The CDR3 nucleotides are TGCGCCAGCAGCCACACAATAAAGAGGACGGTTCGGGATAATTCACCCCTCCACTTT. The encoded protein is CASSHTIKRTVRDNSPLHF.